This T cell receptor (beta chain) was identified in a study of shared clonotypes between healthy human individuals. Study results and caveats: The study found lower generation probabilities in non-shared clonotypes than in those shared by all four donors. Incomplete sequencing of sorted subsets was indicated by rarefaction despite large depth.

The V end lost 5 bases, the J end lost 7 bases, and 6 bases lay between the germline ends. Looked up from germline, CDR1 is SEHNR and CDR2 is FQNEAQ (reference sequence). This CDR3 has 11 amino acids. Measured with immunoSEQ multiplex PCR; TCRdb has only the in-frame clones, and not every one. The data show fewer than 3 million clones, with about nine tenths seen just once and 0.37% held by the top ten. Worth noting for this clone: Its antigen remains unknown.

This clonotype was sampled from a man aged 18-30 years in good health. Some clones in this sample may be carry-over from other donors' samples. Sequenced material: naive CD4+ T cells from PBMCs. The subset denotes: CD45RA+ positively selected. The rearrangement joins TRBV7-9 to TRBJ2-1, with no clear D. The CDR3 nucleotides read TGTGCCAGCAGCCCAGAAAATGAGCAGTTCTTC. Its translation is CASSPENEQFF.